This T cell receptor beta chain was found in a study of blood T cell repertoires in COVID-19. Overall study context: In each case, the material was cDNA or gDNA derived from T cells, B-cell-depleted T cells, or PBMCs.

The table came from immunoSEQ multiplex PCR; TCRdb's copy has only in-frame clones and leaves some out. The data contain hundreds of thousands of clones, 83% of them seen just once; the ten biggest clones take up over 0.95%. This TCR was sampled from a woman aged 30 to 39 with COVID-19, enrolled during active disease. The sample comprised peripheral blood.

The DNA for the CDR3 is TGTGCCAGCAGCCCGGGGGGGTATAGCAATCAGCCCCAGCATTTT. It is translated as CASSPGGYSNQPQHF. This chain links TRBV9 with TRBJ1-5; a possible D gene is TRBD1 (5 bases). The CDR3 contains 15 residues. Trimming stripped 4 bases from V and 0 bases from J, with 11 bases between. Germline V gives CDR1 SGDLS, CDR2 YYNGEE.